The next 26 T cell receptor beta chains were all read from a single sample in a study of blood T cell repertoires in COVID-19. TCRdb's copy holds only in-frame clones and misses some; the assay was immunoSEQ multiplex PCR. The repertoire includes 130,000 or so clones, 85% to 90% of them detected once, and more than 15% sits in the top ten. Specimen: peripheral blood. The receptors were sampled from a man in his forties or fifties with active or convalescent COVID-19.

The chain uses TRBV28 and TRBJ2-7; a weak D match, TRBD2 (6 bases). The germline V and J ends were trimmed by 5 bases and 5 bases, with 16 bases remaining between them. Looked up from germline, CDR1 is MDHEN and CDR2 is SYDVKM. The CDR3 spans 14 residues. The CDR3: CASSLRGLRHEQYF. As DNA, the CDR3 is TGTGCCAGCAGTCTCCGGGGGTTACGCCACGAGCAGTACTTC.

This clone was counted once. The rearrangement links TRBV19 to TRBJ2-2; 8 positions match TRBD1. The trim removed 8 bases at V and 0 bases at J, leaving 11 bases unmatched. The CDR3 totals 17 residues. Germline V gene sequence: CDR1 LNHDA, CDR2 SQIVND (reference sequence). CDR3 coding DNA: TGTGCCAGTTATAAAAGGGCAGGGGGCGCGAACACCGGGGAGCTGTTTTTT. The encoded protein is CASYKRAGGANTGELFF.

V is TRBV30 and J is TRBJ1-5; no clear D. Germline CDR1 reads GTSNPN; CDR2 reads SVGIG (reference sequence). V lost 5 bases and J 7 bases, leaving 12 bases between the germline ends. The length of the CDR3 is 12 residues. The CDR3 coding sequence is TGTGCCTGGTCCCGGACTGGGCAGCCCCAGCATTTT. Its protein product is CAWSRTGQPQHF.

This clone appeared once. V and J are TRBV3-1 (or the pseudogene TRBV3-2) and TRBJ2-3, with 8 bases lining up with TRBD2. Germline V CDR1 and CDR2: LGHDT, YNNKEL (reference sequence). This CDR3 has 17 residues. With 0 bases clipped from V and 1 base from J, the junction kept 6 bases outside the gene matches. CDR3 protein: CASSQDWTGGGTDTQYF. The CDR3 DNA reads as TGTGCCAGCAGCCAAGATTGGACGGGGGGGGGCACAGATACGCAGTATTTT.

The CDR3 bases are TGTGCCAGCAGCCTTTACGGACAGCCCAATCAGCCCCAGCATTTT. Residues: CASSLYGQPNQPQHF. V is TRBV5-8 and J is TRBJ1-5; TRBD1 might be the D (6 bases). Germline CDR1 SGHTS, CDR2 YDEGEE. Trimming stripped 4 bases from V and 3 bases from J, with 14 bases between. The CDR3 has 15 amino acids. The variable domain in full, with the rest retrieved from reference TRBV5-8 and TRBJ1-5, is EAGVTQSPTHLIKTRGQQATLRCSPISGHTSVYWYQQALGLGLQFLLWYDEGEERNRGNFPPRFSGRQFPNYSSELNVNALELEDSALYLCASSLYGQPNQPQHFGDGTRLSIL.

The genes are TRBV9 and TRBJ2-2; 13 bases fit TRBD2. The V gene's germline CDR1 is SGDLS and CDR2 YYNGEE. CDR3 length: 18 amino acids. V was pared by 0 bases and J by 9 bases, with 11 bases of the junction left unmatched. CDR3 region: CASSVGTSGGALTRELFF. In DNA, the CDR3 is TGTGCCAGCAGCGTAGGAACTAGCGGGGGGGCACTCACGCGGGAGCTGTTTTTT.

The chain has TRBV5-1 and TRBJ2-7; D remains ambiguous. The germline V and J ends were trimmed by 0 bases and 6 bases, with 7 bases remaining between them. Germline CDR1 and CDR2: SGHRS and YFSETQ. This CDR3 has 12 amino acids. CDR3 DNA: TGCGCCAGCAGCTTGGAGCTAGGCGAGCAGTACTTC. Protein sequence: CASSLELGEQYF.

This chain joins TRBV29-1 and TRBJ1-1; the D gene is possibly TRBD1 (5 bases). Germline CDR1 SQVTM, CDR2 ANQGSEA. The V end lost 3 bases, the J end lost 2 bases, and 7 bases lay between the germline ends. The CDR3 spans 12 residues. DNA of the CDR3: TGCAGCGTTGACAGGGCCAACACTGAAGCTTTCTTT. It encodes CSVDRANTEAFF. The full variable domain, its missing parts supplied by reference TRBV29-1 and TRBJ1-1, is SAVISQKPSRDICQRGTSLTIQCQVDSQVTMMFWYRQQPGQSLTLIATANQGSEATYESGFVIDKFPISRPNLTFSTLTVSNMSPEDSSIYLCSVDRANTEAFFGQGTRLTVV.

This clone was observed a single time. The chain uses TRBV19 and TRBJ2-2, with TRBD2 matching over 9 bases. There are 16 residues in the CDR3. Germline trimming cut 5 bases from V and 2 bases from J; bases unmatched to any gene: 6. Germline V gene data show CDR1 as LNHDA and CDR2 as SQIVND (reference sequence). CDR3 nucleotides: TGTGCCAGTAGTGTCATAGCGGGAGTTAACACCGGGGAGCTGTTTTTT. The encoded protein is CASSVIAGVNTGELFF. The full variable domain, its missing parts supplied by reference TRBV19 and TRBJ2-2, is DGGITQSPKYLFRKEGQNVTLSCEQNLNHDAMYWYRQDPGQGLRLIYYSQIVNDFQKGDIAEGYSVSREKKESFPLTVTSAQKNPTAFYLCASSVIAGVNTGELFFGEGSRLTVL.

This clone was seen more than once but under ten times. The chain combines TRBV29-1 with TRBJ2-3; D might be TRBD1 (6 bases). Germline V gene data show CDR1 as SQVTM and CDR2 as ANQGSEA. V was cut by 3 bases and J by 4 bases, with 8 bases left in between. This CDR3 is 12 amino acids long. CDR3 sequence: CSVDHRADTQYF. The CDR3 DNA follows: TGCAGCGTTGATCACAGGGCAGATACGCAGTATTTT.

This clone has more than one count but fewer than ten. One end of the junction does not line up with germline, which may come from a read error. DNA for the CDR3: TGTGCCAGCAGCTTGCCCACAGGGGAGGTGTTTTTT. Encoded protein: CASSLPTGEVFF. This chain uses TRBV5-6 with TRBJ2-2; D may be TRBD1 (7 bases). Germline-derived CDR1 and CDR2 are SGHDT and YYEEEE. The CDR3 extends over 12 amino acids.

This chain joins TRBV5-5 and TRBJ2-2, with 7 bases identical to TRBD2. V lost 1 base and J lost 3; bases outside the gene matches: 6. Per germline, CDR1 SGHKS and CDR2 YYEKEE (reference sequence). This CDR3 contains 16 residues. Here the CDR3 DNA reads TGTGCCAGCAGCTTGCGGGCGGGAGAAGACACCGGGGAGCTGTTTTTT. Protein sequence: CASSLRAGEDTGELFF.

The chain employs TRBV25-1 and TRBJ1-5; a possible D gene is TRBD1 (6 bases). The germline V gene encodes CDR1 MGHDK and CDR2 SYGVNS. Trimming left V 3 bases short and J 9 bases short, with 9 bases between. The CDR3 extends over 12 amino acids. The CDR3 DNA reads as TGTGCCAGCAGTGAGCTGACAGGGCCCCAGCATTTT. Protein: CASSELTGPQHF.

In its sample, this clone was seen a few times. The chain uses TRBV27 and TRBJ2-7; TRBD1 agrees at 9 bases. The CDR3 contains 14 residues. Looked up from germline, CDR1 is MNHEY and CDR2 is SMNVEV (reference sequence). The V gene end was trimmed by 5 bases and the J gene end by 5 bases; junction bases not matched to a gene: 7. The CDR3 DNA reads TGTGCCAGCAGTCCGTCCCGGGACAGGGACGAGCAGTACTTC. Translation gives CASSPSRDRDEQYF.

The rearrangement uses TRBV5-1 and TRBJ2-5, with 8 bases matching TRBD1. Germline CDR1 SGHRS, CDR2 YFSETQ. V shed 2 bases, J shed 5 bases, and the junction held 5 bases outside the gene matches. The length of the CDR3 is 14 residues. As DNA, the CDR3 is TGCGCCAGCAGCTTCGGACAGGGCCTGGAGACCCAGTACTTC. Translation: CASSFGQGLETQYF. Complete variable domain (other parts from reference TRBV5-1 and TRBJ2-5): KAGVTQTPRYLIKTRGQQVTLSCSPISGHRSVSWYQQTPGQGLQFLFEYFSETQRNKGNFPGRFSGRQFSNSRSEMNVSTLELGDSALYLCASSFGQGLETQYFGPGTRLLVL.

The chain couples TRBV12-3 or TRBV12-4 to TRBJ1-1; no clear D gene. V was shortened by 3 bases and J by 1 base, with 6 bases between the two germline ends. The CDR3 spans 13 residues. The CDR3: CASSFNRNTEAFF. As DNA, the CDR3 is TGTGCCAGCAGTTTCAACAGGAACACTGAAGCTTTCTTT.

This clone was seen a handful of times. The chain uses TRBV7-6 and TRBJ2-3; 8 bases fit TRBD1. Germline V gives CDR1 SGHVS, CDR2 FNYEAQ. V lost 3 bases to trimming and J lost 6 bases; unmatched junction nucleotides: 17. The CDR3 sequence is 18 residues long. CDR3 coding DNA: TGTGCCAGCAGCTTTGATTCGGGGACAGGCCGCTCCCCGGATACGCAGTATTTT. Its protein product is CASSFDSGTGRSPDTQYF.

V and J are TRBV7-2 and TRBJ1-2; tentatively, D is TRBD1 (6 bases). The V gene lost 3 bases and the J gene lost 6 bases, with 14 bases spanning the gap. This CDR3 region has 14 residues. The germline V gene encodes CDR1 SGHTA and CDR2 FQGNSA. CDR3 nucleotide sequence: TGTGCCAGCAGCTTCGCAGGGGCTGGAAATGGCTACACCTTC. Encoded protein: CASSFAGAGNGYTF.

The rearrangement joins TRBV10-3 to TRBJ1-5; 10 bases line up with TRBD1. V dropped 2 bases and J dropped 0; count of bases not matched to a gene: 1. Germline CDR1 is ENHRY and CDR2 is SYGVKD. CDR3 length: 16 amino acids. The CDR3 bases are TGTGCCATCAGTGAGCGGGACAGGGGTAGCAATCAGCCCCAGCATTTT. Translated, it gives CAISERDRGSNQPQHF.

V and J are TRBV5-1 and TRBJ2-5; D gene unclear. The length of the CDR3 is 12 residues. V was pared by 5 bases and J by 5 bases, with 10 bases between. From germline, CDR1 is SGHRS and CDR2 YFSETQ. The CDR3 sequence: CASSPFQETQYF. CDR3 nucleotides: TGCGCCAGCAGTCCGTTTCAGGAGACCCAGTACTTC.

The chain has TRBV5-4 and TRBJ1-2; TRBD1 aligns across 8 bases. The CDR3 extends over 15 amino acids. Germline CDR1 reads SGHNT; CDR2 reads YYREEE (reference sequence). The V segment lost 4 bases and the J segment 1 base; nucleotides outside the gene matches: 6. The CDR3 DNA is TGTGCCAGCAGCCCCGACGGACAGGGTAACTATGGCTACACCTTC. This translates into CASSPDGQGNYGYTF.

The genes are TRBV2 and TRBJ2-5, with D possibly TRBD2 on 6 matching bases. V lost 6 bases to trimming and J lost 5 bases, with 10 bases between them. Germline loops: CDR1 SNHLY, CDR2 FYNNEI. This CDR3 has 12 residues. In DNA form, the CDR3 reads TGTGCCAGCAGAAGGACTATGGAGACCCAGTACTTC. Its translation: CASRRTMETQYF.

The chain has TRBV2 and TRBJ1-2; TRBD1 matches at 8 bases. Germline lookup yields CDR1 SNHLY and CDR2 FYNNEI. Losses at the gene ends were 6 bases for V and 8 bases for J; bases not matched to a gene: 8. CDR3 size: 13 residues. The CDR3 DNA sequence: TGTGCCAGCAGCGTTGGACAGGGTGCGGGCTACACCTTC. It specifies CASSVGQGAGYTF.

This chain connects TRBV4-2 to TRBJ1-1; maybe TRBD1 (5 bases). V was cut by 0 bases and J by 0 bases, with 5 bases left in between. CDR1 and CDR2 from the germline V gene are LGHNA and YNFKEQ. The CDR3 has 14 amino acids. The CDR3 nucleotides read TGTGCCAGCAGCCAAGAAGGGGTGAACACTGAAGCTTTCTTT. Its translation is CASSQEGVNTEAFF.

The rearrangement links TRBV5-1 to TRBJ2-2; TRBD2 aligns across 8 bases. The V and J ends lost 3 bases and 4 bases, in that order; junction bases with no gene match: 5. Germline V gene data show CDR1 as SGHRS and CDR2 as YFSETQ. The CDR3 is 15 amino acids. CDR3 sequence: CASSSGRAGTGELFF. As DNA, the CDR3 is TGCGCCAGCAGCTCCGGGAGGGCTGGCACCGGGGAGCTGTTTTTT.

This CDR3 reads CASRRGTSYEQYF. The DNA for the CDR3 is TGTGCCAGCAGACGCGGGACCTCCTACGAGCAGTACTTC. This chain joins TRBV11-2 and TRBJ2-7; TRBD2 might be the D (6 bases). With 6 bases removed from V and 0 bases from J, the gap between germline ends came to 9 bases. The CDR3 consists of 13 residues. Germline loops: CDR1 SGHAT, CDR2 FQNNGV.